Here is one T cell receptor (beta chain) with its context. The table came from immunoSEQ multiplex PCR; TCRdb's copy has only in-frame clones and leaves some out. Among around 400,000 clones listed, roughly 90% were seen once. This sample stems from a study of Ad26.COV2.S vaccination and SARS-CoV-2 variants. Germline loops: CDR1 ENHRY, CDR2 SYGVKD. The J segment lost 5 bases and the V segment lost 4 bases, leaving 5 bases of the junction unmatched. The CDR3 loop spans 14 amino acids. Stated treatment: roughly 20 received Ad26.COV2.S at low or high dose, single or two shots; several received placebo; per-sample allocation not given. Day 63 after the first vaccine or placebo injection was the time point for sampling.

The origin of this receptor is a person aged 18-60 years who received the Ad26.COV2.S COVID-19 vaccine or a placebo. The chain carries TRBV10-3 and TRBJ2-7; 10 nucleotides line up with TRBD1. This material consisted of peripheral blood, taken in a trial of Ad26.COV2.S vaccine versus placebo. DNA for the CDR3: TGTGCCATCAGTGCCCGGGACAGGGGTGACGAGCAGTACTTC. Protein sequence: CAISARDRGDEQYF.